Below are 27 T cell receptor beta chains sequenced from a single sample in a study of blood T cell repertoires in COVID-19. Produced via immunoSEQ multiplex PCR; TCRdb's table is partial and in-frame only. The sample lists a few hundred thousand clones, roughly 80% occurring once. What was sequenced was peripheral blood. These receptors all stem from a man aged 60 to 69 who had recovered from COVID-19.

The chain joins TRBV5-1 to TRBJ2-7, with 7 bases matching TRBD2. The germline V gene has CDR1 SGHRS and CDR2 YFSETQ. The J segment lost 0 bases and the V segment lost 4 bases, leaving 4 bases of the junction unmatched. CDR3 length: 14 residues. CDR3 nucleotides: TGCGCCAGCAGCCCCGGGGGGACCTCCTACGAGCAGTACTTC. It translates to CASSPGGTSYEQYF.

This chain links TRBV5-4 with TRBJ2-5, with TRBD1 identical over 9 bases. The CDR3 is 15 amino acids. The J segment lost 4 bases and the V segment lost 4 bases, leaving 8 bases of the junction unmatched. From germline, CDR1 is SGHNT and CDR2 YYREEE (reference sequence). The CDR3 is CASSPTGTGIETQYF. The CDR3 DNA reads TGTGCCAGCAGCCCCACCGGGACAGGGATAGAGACCCAGTACTTC.

The rearrangement links TRBV4-1 to TRBJ1-1, with 10 bases matching TRBD1. This CDR3 is 15 amino acids long. Germline assignment: CDR1 MGHRA and CDR2 YSYEKL. V trimming: 2 bases; J trimming: 7 bases; junction bases outside the gene matches: 7. The DNA for the CDR3 is TGCGCCAGCAGCCAACAAGGGACAGGGGAGGGTGAAGCTTTCTTT. This codes for CASSQQGTGEGEAFF.

V gene TRBV10-2 combines with J gene TRBJ2-5, with 11 bases lining up with TRBD2. V shed 5 bases, J shed 4 bases, and the junction held 9 bases outside the gene matches. Germline assignment: CDR1 WSHSY and CDR2 SAAADI. The CDR3 covers 16 residues. The CDR3 bases are TGCGCCAGCAGTCATAGCGGGAGGGCCACCGGAGAGACCCAGTACTTC. This encodes CASSHSGRATGETQYF.

The CDR3 is CATSDTGTGTYNEQFF. The CDR3, as DNA: TGTGCCACCAGTGACACCGGGACAGGGACTTACAATGAGCAGTTCTTC. V is TRBV24-1 and J is TRBJ2-1, with 9 bases that match TRBD1. Germline V gene sequence: CDR1 KGHDR, CDR2 SFDVKD. V dropped 4 bases and J dropped 4; count of bases not matched to a gene: 7. The CDR3 has 16 amino acids.

This clone was found once. The CDR3 DNA reads as TGCGCCAGCAGGCGAACTAGCGGACGGACTAATGAGCAGTTCTTC. Translating gives CASRRTSGRTNEQFF. V and J are TRBV10-2 and TRBJ2-1, with 8 bases identical to TRBD2. The CDR3 covers 15 residues. The V segment lost 6 bases and the J segment 7 bases; nucleotides outside the gene matches: 11. Germline CDR1 is WSHSY and CDR2 is SAAADI.

The chain couples TRBV27 to TRBJ2-5; TRBD2 matches at 13 bases. Germline values: CDR1 MNHEY, CDR2 SMNVEV (reference sequence). CDR3 length: 19 residues. The junction had 11 bases not matched to a gene; V was cut back by 3 bases and J by 1 base. This CDR3 reads CASSLLTSGGEVFQETQYF. The CDR3 bases are TGTGCCAGCAGTTTGTTAACTAGCGGGGGGGAGGTTTTCCAAGAGACCCAGTACTTC.

This clone appeared a few times. The V call is TRBV5-4, the J call TRBJ1-2, with D maybe TRBD1 (5 bases). CDR3 length: 14 residues. Trimming pared 0 bases from V and 2 bases from J, leaving 8 bases between. CDR1 is SGHNT and CDR2 is YYREEE in the germline V gene (reference sequence). The CDR3 DNA reads TGTGCCAGCAGCTTGGGGACAAGCAACTATGGCTACACCTTC. Its protein product is CASSLGTSNYGYTF.

The chain uses TRBV30 and TRBJ1-2, with D maybe TRBD1 (6 bases). Trimming took 3 bases from V and 7 from J, leaving 12 bases between them. The CDR3 length is 12 residues. Germline-derived CDR1 and CDR2 are GTSNPN and SVGIG (reference sequence). The CDR3 protein is CAWSRGPAGYTF. The CDR3 region has the DNA TGTGCCTGGAGCAGGGGCCCGGCTGGCTACACCTTC.

V usage is TRBV2 and J usage is TRBJ2-1; 8 bases map to TRBD2. The CDR3 spans 16 residues. The germline gives CDR1 SNHLY, CDR2 FYNNEI. V trimming: 6 bases; J trimming: 3 bases; junction bases outside the gene matches: 10. The CDR3 region has the DNA TGTGCCAGCAGACGCGGGACTAGTGACTTCTACAATGAGCAGTTCTTC. Translating it yields CASRRGTSDFYNEQFF.

This chain connects TRBV11-2 to TRBJ2-1; 7 bases line up with TRBD2. In germline, CDR1 is SGHAT, CDR2 FQNNGV. This CDR3 is 13 amino acids long. With 4 bases clipped from V and 8 bases from J, the junction kept 5 bases outside the gene matches. This chain's CDR3 is CASSSGTIDEQFF. DNA for the CDR3: TGTGCCAGCAGCTCTGGGACTATCGATGAGCAGTTCTTC.

The rearrangement links TRBV27 to TRBJ2-7; 7 positions agree with TRBD1. The CDR3 spans 17 residues. V shed 1 base and J 6 bases; nucleotides not matched to a gene: 15. Germline V gene data show CDR1 as MNHEY and CDR2 as SMNVEV (reference sequence). The DNA of the CDR3 is TGTGCCAGCAGTTTATTTTCGGGACAGCCACCTCCCCTCGAGCAGTACTTC. Translation gives CASSLFSGQPPPLEQYF.

The J gene is TRBJ2-7, the V gene TRBV10-2; TRBD1 matches 10 bases. This CDR3 spans 15 amino acids. J lost 2 bases, V lost 2 bases, and 3 bases had no gene match. Germline V gives CDR1 WSHSY, CDR2 SAAADI. DNA of the CDR3: TGCGCCAGCAGTGAGCGGACAGGGGGAGCCTACGAGCAGTACTTC. Its translation is CASSERTGGAYEQYF.

The chain carries TRBV9 and TRBJ2-4; D perhaps matches TRBD2 (6 bases). V lost 4 bases to trimming and J lost 0 bases, with 29 bases between them. Germline-derived CDR1 and CDR2 are SGDLS and YYNGEE. There are 21 residues in the CDR3. CDR3 nucleotides: TGTGCCAGCAGCCCATCGGGGTTAGGTGGAACGGGGGTTTTAGCCAAAAACATTCAGTACTTC. This codes for CASSPSGLGGTGVLAKNIQYF.

This clone was seen a few times. The chain links TRBV28 to TRBJ2-7; 10 bases are a match to TRBD1. The V and J ends lost 5 bases and 3 bases, in that order; junction bases with no gene match: 4. The germline gives CDR1 MDHEN, CDR2 SYDVKM. This CDR3 contains 14 residues. This CDR3 is CASSPGDRGYEQYF. The DNA of the CDR3 is TGTGCCAGCAGTCCCGGGGACAGGGGCTACGAGCAGTACTTC.

J is TRBJ2-2 and V is TRBV27; TRBD2 aligns across 7 bases. The CDR3 has 18 residues. Trimming took 2 bases from V and 4 from J; bases not matched to a gene: 13. CDR1 and CDR2 from the germline V gene are MNHEY and SMNVEV (reference sequence). The CDR3 nucleotides read TGTGCCAGCAGTTTAAGGCTAGCGGAGCGTTATGGCACCGGGGAGCTGTTTTTT. It is translated as CASSLRLAERYGTGELFF.

The chain has TRBV9 and TRBJ2-1; 9 nucleotides match TRBD2. Germline V gene data show CDR1 as SGDLS and CDR2 as YYNGEE. The CDR3 is 15 amino acids. Trimming at V came to 2 bases and at J to 5 bases, leaving 5 bases not matched to a gene. CDR3 region: CASSVGTSRDNEQFF. The CDR3 region has the DNA TGTGCCAGCAGCGTTGGGACTAGCCGAGACAATGAGCAGTTCTTC. The full variable domain, with the rest looked up from reference TRBV9 and TRBJ2-1, is DSGVTQTPKHLITATGQRVTLRCSPRSGDLSVYWYQQSLDQGLQFLIQYYNGEERAKGNILERFSAQQFPDLHSELNLSSLELGDSALYFCASSVGTSRDNEQFFGPGTRLTVL.

The CDR3 nucleotides are TGTGCCAGCAGCCAATTCTTCGGGGGTAGCGTATCCAGCACAGATACGCAGTATTTT. It yields the protein CASSQFFGGSVSSTDTQYF. The genes are TRBV3-1 (or the pseudogene TRBV3-2) and TRBJ2-3; TRBD2 is a possible D gene (6 bases). The ends were cut back, 2 bases at V and 0 bases at J, with 21 bases in the middle. CDR1 is LGHDT and CDR2 is YNNKEL in the germline V gene (reference sequence). CDR3 length equals 19 residues.

The rearrangement uses TRBV6-4 and TRBJ1-2; 7 bases agree with TRBD1. Trimming cost V 6 bases and J 4 bases; bases outside gene matches: 11. This CDR3 region has 15 residues. Germline assignment: CDR1 MRHNA and CDR2 SNTAGT. The CDR3 reads CASRVEGGTGYGYTF. CDR3 bases: TGTGCCAGCAGGGTGGAAGGGGGCACGGGCTATGGCTACACCTTC.

This chain joins TRBV7-9 and TRBJ1-1; D might be TRBD1 (6 bases). V shed 1 base and J shed 7 bases, with 10 bases lying between them. The CDR3 extends over 13 amino acids. Looked up from germline, CDR1 is SEHNR and CDR2 is FQNEAQ (reference sequence). CDR3 sequence reads: CASSLVRGGEAFF. CDR3 nucleotide sequence: TGTGCCAGCAGCTTAGTCAGGGGTGGTGAAGCTTTCTTT.

The V call is TRBV7-9, the J call TRBJ1-4, with 9 bases that match TRBD1. Germline V gene lookup returns CDR1 SEHNR and CDR2 FQNEAQ (reference sequence). V lost 1 base to trimming and J lost 4 bases; unmatched junction nucleotides: 4. The CDR3 sequence is 16 residues long. The CDR3 DNA follows: TGTGCCAGCAGCTTAGGGACAGGGGCTCATAATGAAAAACTGTTTTTT. This sequence encodes CASSLGTGAHNEKLFF.

A few counts support this clone. The chain recombines TRBV7-9 with TRBJ1-5; D possibly corresponds to TRBD1 (6 bases). CDR1 and CDR2 from the germline V gene are SEHNR and FQNEAQ (reference sequence). The CDR3 is 15 residues long. The V and J ends lost 2 bases and 2 bases respectively, with 10 bases between them. As DNA, the CDR3 is TGTGCCAGCAGCTTAACAGGGACGGGCAATCAGCCCCAGCATTTT. This gives the protein CASSLTGTGNQPQHF.

The chain carries TRBV5-5 and TRBJ1-1; TRBD1 agrees at 7 bases. The CDR3 spans 12 residues. After removal of 0 bases from V and 9 bases from J, the junction contained 2 bases not matched to a gene. Germline CDR1 reads SGHKS; CDR2 reads YYEKEE (reference sequence). The CDR3, as DNA: TGTGCCAGCAGCTTGGGGGACAGACAAGCTTTCTTT. Translated: CASSLGDRQAFF. The full variable domain, completed using reference TRBV5-5 and TRBJ1-1, is DAGVTQSPTHLIKTRGQQVTLRCSPISGHKSVSWYQQVLGQGPQFIFQYYEKEERGRGNFPDRFSARQFPNYSSELNVNALLLGDSALYLCASSLGDRQAFFGQGTRLTVV.

V gene TRBV18 combines with J gene TRBJ2-5, with 7 bases lining up with TRBD1. V trimming: 1 base; J trimming: 5 bases; junction bases outside the gene matches: 4. The CDR3 has 14 amino acids. CDR1 and CDR2 (germline): KGHSH, LQKENI. The CDR3 coding sequence is TGTGCCAGCTCACCACAGACAGGGTCCGAGACCCAGTACTTC. This translates into CASSPQTGSETQYF. The full variable domain, with the rest looked up from reference TRBV18 and TRBJ2-5, is NAGVMQNPRHLVRRRGQEARLRCSPMKGHSHVYWYRQLPEEGLKFMVYLQKENIIDESGMPKERFSAEFPKEGPSILRIQQVVRGDSAAYFCASSPQTGSETQYFGPGTRLLVL.

This sequence joins TRBV11-2 and TRBJ1-1; 8 nucleotides line up with TRBD1. The germline CDR1 and CDR2 sequences are SGHAT and FQNNGV. V lost 0 bases to trimming and J lost 1 base; unmatched junction nucleotides: 10. The CDR3 covers 18 residues. CDR3 loop: CASSLDLGPGTGNTEAFF. In DNA form, the CDR3 reads TGTGCCAGCAGCTTAGATCTGGGGCCCGGGACAGGGAACACTGAAGCTTTCTTT. Based on the CDR3 plus reference TRBV11-2 and TRBJ1-1, the full variable domain is EAGVAQSPRYKIIEKRQSVAFWCNPISGHATLYWYQQILGQGPKLLIQFQNNGVVDDSQLPKDRFSAERLKGVDSTLKIQPAKLEDSAVYLCASSLDLGPGTGNTEAFFGQGTRLTVV.

The J gene is TRBJ2-1, the V gene TRBV11-2; 7 nucleotides align to TRBD2. The germline V gene has CDR1 SGHAT and CDR2 FQNNGV. The junction had 7 bases not matched to a gene; V was cut back by 1 base and J by 13 bases. The CDR3 loop spans 13 amino acids. CDR3 DNA: TGTGCCAGCAGCTTAGTATCCCGGGGACTACAGTTCTTC. Protein product: CASSLVSRGLQFF.

The rearrangement joins TRBV6-2 or TRBV6-3 to TRBJ2-5; 8 bases match TRBD1. V lost 2 bases and J lost 7; bases outside the gene matches: 6. Germline CDR1 reads MNHEY; CDR2 reads SVGEGT. The CDR3 runs 14 residues. CDR3 nucleotides: TGTGCCAGCAGTTACCACGACAGGGGAGTGACCCAGTACTTC. Residues: CASSYHDRGVTQYF.